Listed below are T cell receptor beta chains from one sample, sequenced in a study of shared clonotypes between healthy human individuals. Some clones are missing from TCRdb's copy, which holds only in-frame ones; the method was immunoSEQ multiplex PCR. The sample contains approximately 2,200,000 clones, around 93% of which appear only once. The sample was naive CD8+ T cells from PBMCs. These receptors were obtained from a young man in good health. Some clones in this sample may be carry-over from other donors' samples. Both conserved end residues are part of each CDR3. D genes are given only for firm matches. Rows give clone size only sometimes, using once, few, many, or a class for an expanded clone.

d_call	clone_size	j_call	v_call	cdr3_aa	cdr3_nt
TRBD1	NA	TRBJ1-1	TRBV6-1	CASRAGQGAIAEAFF	TGTGCCAGCAGGGCTGGACAGGGGGCTATCGCTGAAGCTTTCTTT
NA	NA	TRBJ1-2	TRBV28	CASSSRTDYGYTF	TGTGCCAGCAGTTCGAGGACGGACTATGGCTACACCTTC
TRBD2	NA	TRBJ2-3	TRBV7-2	CASSFSGTSTDTQYF	TGTGCCAGCAGCTTTAGCGGGACTAGCACAGATACGCAGTATTTT
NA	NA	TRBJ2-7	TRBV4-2	CASSSPGVGDEQYF	TGTGCCAGCAGCTCTCCCGGGGTGGGGGACGAGCAGTACTTC
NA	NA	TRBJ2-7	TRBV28	CASSPPLSGEQYF	TGTGCCAGCAGTCCCCCCCTCTCGGGCGAGCAGTACTTC
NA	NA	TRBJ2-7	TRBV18	CASTSSYEQYF	TGTGCCAGCACGAGCTCCTACGAGCAGTACTTC
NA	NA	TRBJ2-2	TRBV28	CASSTRAYTGELFF	TGTGCCAGCAGCACCCGAGCCTACACCGGGGAGCTGTTTTTT
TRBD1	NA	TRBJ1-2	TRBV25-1	CASSERLSDRGRFYGYTF	TGTGCCAGCAGTGAACGGTTGTCGGACAGGGGGCGTTTCTATGGCTACACCTTC
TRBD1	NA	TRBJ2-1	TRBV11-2	CASSWDRGHEQFF	TGTGCCAGCAGCTGGGACAGGGGGCATGAGCAGTTCTTC
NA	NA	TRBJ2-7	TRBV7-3	CASSLQRGGAYEQYF	TGTGCCAGCAGCTTACAACGCGGCGGGGCCTACGAGCAGTACTTC
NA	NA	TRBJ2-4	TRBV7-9	CASSSSNIQYF	TGTGCCAGCAGCTCAAGCAACATTCAGTACTTC
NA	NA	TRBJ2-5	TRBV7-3	CASSLGFGQQETQYF	TGTGCCAGCAGCTTAGGCTTTGGACAGCAAGAGACCCAGTACTTC
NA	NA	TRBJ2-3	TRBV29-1	CSVEPSTDTQYF	TGCAGCGTTGAGCCTAGCACAGATACGCAGTATTTT
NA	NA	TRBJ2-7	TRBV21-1	CASSNWTGGYEQYF	TGTGCCAGCAGCAACTGGACAGGGGGCTACGAGCAGTACTTC
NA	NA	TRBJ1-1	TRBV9	CASSSSGVNTEAFF	TGTGCCAGCAGTTCTTCAGGCGTGAACACTGAAGCTTTCTTT
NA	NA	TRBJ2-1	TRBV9	CASSVAGGLGEQFF	TGTGCCAGCAGCGTAGCTGGGGGGCTCGGTGAGCAGTTCTTC
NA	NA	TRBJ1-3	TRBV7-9	CASRGYSGNTIYF	TGTGCCAGCAGGGGGTACTCTGGAAACACCATATATTTT
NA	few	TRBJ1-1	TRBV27	CASRSGFTEAFF	TGTGCCAGCAGGTCTGGGTTCACTGAAGCTTTCTTT
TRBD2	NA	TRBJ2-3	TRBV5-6	CASSLGTSGRSDTQYF	TGTGCCAGCAGCTTGGGGACTAGCGGGAGGTCAGATACGCAGTATTTT
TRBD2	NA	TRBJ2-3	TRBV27	CASGLLATDTQYF	TGTGCCAGCGGGCTACTAGCGACAGATACGCAGTATTTT
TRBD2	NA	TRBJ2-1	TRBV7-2	CASGRLAPGDEQFF	TGTGCCAGCGGAAGACTAGCTCCCGGGGATGAGCAGTTCTTC
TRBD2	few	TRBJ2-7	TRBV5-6	CASSLGTSGEQYF	TGTGCCAGCAGCTTGGGGACTAGCGGCGAGCAGTACTTC
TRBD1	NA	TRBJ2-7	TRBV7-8	CASSLALSGQGSYEQYF	TGTGCCAGCAGCTTAGCTCTGAGCGGACAGGGCTCCTACGAGCAGTACTTC
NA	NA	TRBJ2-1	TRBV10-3	CAISESSRGRWEQFF	TGTGCCATCAGTGAGTCTTCCCGGGGGCGGTGGGAGCAGTTCTTC
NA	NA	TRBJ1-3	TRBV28	CASSLGSGLSGNTIYF	TGTGCCAGCAGTTTAGGGTCAGGGCTCTCTGGAAACACCATATATTTT
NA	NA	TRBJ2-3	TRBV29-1	CSVEAPKEGDGDTQYF	TGCAGCGTTGAAGCCCCCAAGGAAGGGGATGGGGATACGCAGTATTTT
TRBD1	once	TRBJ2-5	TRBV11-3	CASRDRDEETQYF	TGTGCCAGCCGGGACAGAGACGAAGAGACCCAGTACTTC
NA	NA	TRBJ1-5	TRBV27	CASSPIGNSNQPQHF	TGTGCCAGCAGTCCGATAGGGAATAGCAATCAGCCCCAGCATTTT
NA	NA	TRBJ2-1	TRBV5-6	CASSEDSNEQFF	TGTGCCAGCAGCGAGGACTCCAATGAGCAGTTCTTC